This T cell receptor (beta chain) came from a study of cytomegalovirus exposure and HLA in healthy donors. Only in-frame clones appear in the TCRdb table, and some are missing; sequencing was by immunoSEQ multiplex PCR. The table has 250,000 to 350,000 clones, around 90% seen once. This CDR3 contains 16 residues. The V gene end was trimmed by 6 bases and the J gene end by 3 bases; junction bases not matched to a gene: 6. Germline CDR1 reads MDHEN; CDR2 reads SYDVKM. The chain carries TRBV28 and TRBJ2-1, with 12 positions matching TRBD2. The clonotype was recovered from a woman between 25 and 40 years old in good health and CMV-seropositive. Material for sequencing was PBMCs. The CDR3 DNA is TGTGCCAGCAGACTTCGGACTAGCGGGGACTACAATGAGCAGTTCTTC. Amino acid sequence: CASRLRTSGDYNEQFF.